The 5 T cell receptor beta chains listed next were all sequenced from one sample in a study of cytomegalovirus exposure and HLA in healthy donors. The primer mix had 60 Vbeta and 13 Jbeta primers. Using immunoSEQ multiplex PCR, the repertoire was profiled, and TCRdb retains in-frame clones only, with some absent. The sample records a few hundred thousand clones, 77% being singletons. Specimen: PBMCs. The receptors shown here come from a woman aged 60 to 75 in good health and CMV-seropositive.

Written as DNA, the CDR3 is TGTGCCTGGAGGGAGTCCGGGACAGGGACCAACACCATATATTTT. Its protein product is CAWRESGTGTNTIYF. The V and J genes are TRBV30 and TRBJ1-3; 9 bases fit TRBD1. Germline trimming cut 3 bases from V and 7 bases from J; bases unmatched to any gene: 10. The CDR3 totals 15 residues. CDR1 and CDR2 (germline): GTSNPN, SVGIG (reference sequence).

The chain is built from TRBV30 and TRBJ1-1; maybe TRBD1 (5 bases). The V end was cut by 1 base, the J end by 11 bases, with 17 bases between. CDR1 is GTSNPN and CDR2 is SVGIG in the germline V gene (reference sequence). The CDR3 contains 13 residues. For the CDR3, the DNA is TGTGCCTGGAGTGAACAGGACACGTCATCGGCTTTCTTT. Protein sequence: CAWSEQDTSSAFF. Combining the CDR3 with reference TRBV30 and TRBJ1-1 gives the whole variable domain SQTIHQWPATLVQPVGSPLSLECTVEGTSNPNLYWYRQAAGRGLQLLFYSVGIGQISSEVPQNLSASRPQDRQFILSSKKLLLSDSGFYLCAWSEQDTSSAFFGQGTRLTVV.

In this sample, this clone turned up a few times. The V and J genes are TRBV5-1 and TRBJ2-5; 10 positions match TRBD1. Looked up from germline, CDR1 is SGHRS and CDR2 is YFSETQ. The CDR3 covers 16 residues. V lost 1 base, J lost 7 bases, and 10 bases stayed unmatched. The CDR3 nucleotides are TGCGCCAGCAGCTTGTGGGGGACAGGGGTCACGATGACCCAGTACTTC. It specifies CASSLWGTGVTMTQYF.

J is TRBJ1-2 and V is TRBV29-1; no definite D call. The CDR3 runs 12 residues. Germline CDR1 SQVTM, CDR2 ANQGSEA. V dropped 6 bases and J dropped 6 bases, with 14 bases sitting between them. CDR3 sequence (DNA): TGCAGCGTCATGGGAGGGTCCCATGGCTACACCTTC. Its protein product is CSVMGGSHGYTF.

This chain joins TRBV29-1 and TRBJ2-3; 11 bases line up with TRBD2. This CDR3 has 15 residues. Germline values: CDR1 SQVTM, CDR2 ANQGSEA. V was pared by 4 bases and J by 4 bases, with 7 bases of the junction left unmatched. The CDR3 protein is CSVVVLAGAADTQYF. The CDR3, as DNA: TGCAGCGTTGTTGTACTAGCGGGAGCGGCAGATACGCAGTATTTT.